These 13 T cell receptor beta chains originate from one sample sequenced in a study of T cell clonality in common variable immunodeficiency. TCRdb keeps only in-frame clones here, not all; method: immunoSEQ multiplex PCR. This sample has roughly 57,000 clones and no singletons, with roughly 0.84% in the ten largest. Material for sequencing was peripheral blood mononuclear cells. Receptors were obtained from a person aged 18 to 75 in good health.

This clone was recorded many times. The sequence runs out 3 residues before the end of the CDR3; the remainder is reconstructed from the germline J gene. The chain is built from TRBV20-1 and TRBJ2-5; 9 nucleotides align to TRBD2. Germline CDR1 and CDR2: DFQATT and SNEGSKA (reference sequence). V was pared by 6 bases and J by 7 bases, with 12 bases of the junction left unmatched. The CDR3 sequence is 14 residues long. CDR3 residues: CSAPLAGGPGTQYF. The sequenced part of the CDR3 DNA is TGCAGTGCCCCGCTGGCGGGAGGGCCAGGGACC.

This clone has ten or more counts. The read ends 3 residues early relative to the CDR3; the germline J gene fills the gap. The V call is TRBV7-2, the J call TRBJ2-3; 13 bases agree with TRBD2. The trim removed 0 bases at V and 5 bases at J, leaving 5 bases unmatched. From germline, CDR1 is SGHTA and CDR2 FQGNSA. The CDR3 has 17 residues. CDR3 sequence reads: CASSLARLAGGVDTQYF. CDR3 DNA (partial): TGTGCCAGCAGCTTAGCACGACTAGCGGGGGGCGTAGATACG.

This clone was observed at least ten times. Coverage ceases 3 residues before the CDR3 finishes, and the germline J gene fills in the end. The chain couples TRBV9 to TRBJ2-2, with 10 bases identical to TRBD2. Germline V gives CDR1 SGDLS, CDR2 YYNGEE. V gave up 4 bases and J gave up 4 bases; unmatched junction bases: 7. This CDR3 has 16 amino acids. CDR3 bases read: TGTGCCAGCAGCCCCCTAGCGGGGGAGGCCACCGGGGAG. Protein product: CASSPLAGEATGE. The full CDR3 reads CASSPLAGEATGELFF.

This clone has ten or more counts. The read is 3 residues too short to cover the CDR3 end, so that end is filled in from the germline J gene. This chain uses TRBV20-1 with TRBJ1-5, with 7 bases that match TRBD1. The CDR3 loop spans 12 amino acids. CDR1 and CDR2 from the germline V gene are DFQATT and SNEGSKA (reference sequence). V was pared by 6 bases and J by 5 bases, with 4 bases of the junction left unmatched. CDR3 residues: CSAGTEYQPQHF. CDR3 DNA (partial): TGCAGTGCAGGGACAGAATATCAGCCC.

This clone occurred many times. The read finishes 3 residues shy of the CDR3 end, and the germline J gene is used to complete it. V and J are TRBV7-3 and TRBJ2-2; 7 bases line up with TRBD1. The CDR3 consists of 16 residues. Losses at the gene ends were 2 bases for V and 1 base for J; bases not matched to a gene: 4. In germline, CDR1 is SGHTA, CDR2 FQGTGA. CDR3 DNA (partial): TGTGCCAGCAGCTTATTCAGGACAGGGAACACCGGGGAG. It yields the protein CASSLFRTGNTGE. The complete CDR3 reads CASSLFRTGNTGELFF. Drawing the rest from reference TRBV7-3 and TRBJ2-2, the complete variable domain is GAGVSQTPSNKVTEKGKYVELRCDPISGHTALYWYRQSLGQGPEFLIYFQGTGAADDSGLPNDRFFAVRPEGSVSTLKIQRTERGDSAVYLCASSLFRTGNTGELFFGEGSRLTVL.

The table lists this clone with a few counts. The read falls 3 residues short of the CDR3 end, and the missing part is taken from the germline J gene. The J gene is TRBJ1-3, the V gene TRBV19, with a weak D call TRBD1 (6 bases). With 4 bases removed from V and 0 bases from J, the gap between germline ends came to 13 bases. This CDR3 spans 16 amino acids. Germline assignment: CDR1 LNHDA and CDR2 SQIVND (reference sequence). The CDR3 is CASSNPNRDSGNTIYF. Partial CDR3 DNA: TGTGCCAGTAGTAACCCGAACAGGGACTCTGGAAACACC.

This clone was observed at least ten times. Read sequence stops 3 residues before the CDR3 end, and the germline J gene provides the missing end. This chain joins TRBV12-3 or TRBV12-4 and TRBJ1-5; possible D gene TRBD1, 6 bases. V was shortened by 6 bases and J by 3 bases, with 15 bases between the two germline ends. CDR3 length: 15 residues. CDR3 DNA, as far as it was read: TGTGCCAGCAGCCTGGGGGGGGCGAACAATCAGCCC. It yields the protein CASSLGGANNQP. In full, the CDR3 reads CASSLGGANNQPQHF.

This clone was seen repeatedly, ten times or more. The CDR3 goes on 3 residues after the read ends, and that part is filled in from the germline J gene. Other DNA variants within this sample encode the same CDR3. The chain links TRBV13 to TRBJ1-3; the D gene is possibly TRBD1 (5 bases). Trimming cost V 7 bases and J 4 bases, with 14 bases left between them. The germline V gene has CDR1 PRHDT and CDR2 FYEKMQ (reference sequence). CDR3 size: 14 residues. Here the CDR3 reads CASTWGGSGNTIYF. The sequenced CDR3 bases are TGTGCCAGCACCTGGGGGGGTTCAGGAAACACC.

Many counts were recorded for this clone. CDR3 DNA (partial): TGTGCCAGCAGCCCTCGACTAGGGGCGGCGGAGACC. Translated, it gives CASSPRLGAAET. The full-length CDR3 reads as CASSPRLGAAETQYF. V is TRBV7-9 and J is TRBJ2-5, with D possibly being TRBD2 (6 bases). From the germline J gene comes the end of the CDR3, since the read stops 3 residues before it. V shed 5 bases and J shed 5 bases, with 18 bases lying between them. The CDR3 covers 15 residues. Germline V gives CDR1 SEHNR, CDR2 FQNEAQ (reference sequence).

This clone appeared a few times. The read finishes 3 residues shy of the CDR3 end, and the germline J gene is used to complete it. The V call is TRBV7-7, the J call TRBJ2-3; 10 bases align to TRBD2. CDR1 is SSHAT, CDR2 FNYEAQ, per germline (reference sequence). CDR3 size: 16 residues. The CDR3 region is CASSLGVAGGIETQYF. The covered CDR3 bases are TGTGCCAGCAGCTTAGGAGTAGCGGGGGGAATAGAGACG.

This clone came up many times. Read coverage stops 3 residues before the CDR3 terminus; the germline J gene supplies the remainder. This rearrangement joins TRBV20-1 to TRBJ2-1; TRBD2 matches 9 bases. Germline V gene lookup returns CDR1 DFQATT and CDR2 SNEGSKA (reference sequence). The CDR3 consists of 15 residues. J was trimmed by 5 bases and V by 2 bases; bases with no gene match: 7. The CDR3 spells CSARPLAGADNEQFF. CDR3 bases read: TGCAGTGCTAGACCTTTAGCGGGGGCCGACAATGAG.

This clone has a count of ten or more. The CDR3 extends 3 residues past the end of the read, so its final part is completed from the germline J gene. This chain connects TRBV2 to TRBJ1-1; maybe TRBD1 (5 bases). Between the trimmed V and J ends, which lost 6 bases and 0 bases, there was a span of 8 bases. Germline V CDR1 and CDR2: SNHLY, FYNNEI. The CDR3 spans 13 residues. The CDR3 DNA, read in part, is TGTGCCAGCAGGGTGACAGTGAACACTGAA. Translation gives CASRVTVNTE. The CDR3 reads in full as CASRVTVNTEAFF. Using reference TRBV2 and TRBJ1-1 for the parts outside the CDR3, the full variable domain is EPEVTQTPSHQVTQMGQEVILRCVPISNHLYFYWYRQILGQKVEFLVSFYNNEISEKSEIFDDQFSVERPDGSNFTLKIRSTKLEDSAMYFCASRVTVNTEAFFGQGTRLTVV.

There are many counts of this clone. Coverage ceases 3 residues before the CDR3 finishes, and the germline J gene fills in the end. The chain recombines TRBV19 with TRBJ1-6; 7 bases map to TRBD1. Germline loops: CDR1 LNHDA, CDR2 SQIVND (reference sequence). CDR3 length: 16 amino acids. The ends lost 5 bases at V and 7 bases at J; junction bases unmatched: 11. CDR3 protein: CASSSRRTGLNSPLHF. Partial CDR3 DNA: TGTGCCAGTAGTTCTAGGAGGACAGGCTTAAATTCACCC.